This T cell receptor (beta chain) is drawn from a study of human T cells and chemical hapten exposure. Across the study: Donors were sensitized with 2% DPC on the upper inner arm. Patients, largely female, had alopecia areata, totalis or universalis.

The time point was: pre-sensitization, week 0. Described treatment: therapeutic diphenylcyclopropenone sensitization with weekly scalp DPC. The study drew its donors from alopecia patients who were 18 to 70 years old and suitable for DPC. Study-level findings and limits: Donors had alopecia, so their immune response may differ from healthy people's.

Germline CDR1 and CDR2: SQVTM and ANQGSEA. V was cut by 4 bases and J by 6 bases, with 16 bases left in between. The CDR3 runs to 13 residues. Each CDR3 protein gets one entry after TCRdb re-called the RACE reads with MiXCR. The sample consists of about 180,000 distinct CDR3 sequences, approximately 29% of them appearing once. For this clonotype: The antigen remains undetermined.

This sequence originates from a woman in her thirties with alopecia areata. Some clones in this sample may be carry-over from other donors' samples. The material was whole blood, obtained in connection with sensitization to the hapten diphenylcyclopropenone (DPC). This chain uses TRBV29-1 with TRBJ2-7; D not resolved. The CDR3 DNA reads TGCAGCGTTGTAGGGCCTGCACGCTCCGAGCAGTACTTC. It is translated as CSVVGPARSEQYF.